Following are 29 T cell receptor beta chains from one sample sequenced in a study of blood T cell repertoires in COVID-19. The method was immunoSEQ multiplex PCR; TCRdb's version includes in-frame clones alone and lacks a portion of them. This sample yields 140,000 to 150,000 clones, of which approximately 88% are seen a single time; 1.8% belongs to the top ten. The source material was peripheral blood. These receptors came from a man in his 70s with acute or convalescent COVID-19.

The chain is built from TRBV7-9 and TRBJ1-2; D unclear. The CDR3 length is 14 residues. The germline CDR1 and CDR2 sequences are SEHNR and FQNEAQ (reference sequence). V was trimmed by 7 bases and J by 4 bases, leaving 16 bases between them. For the CDR3, the DNA is TGTGCCAGCACCCTGGAGGGTAAATTCTATGGCTACACCTTC. Translated: CASTLEGKFYGYTF.

This chain connects TRBV10-2 to TRBJ2-1, with 10 nucleotides matching TRBD2. The CDR3 runs 14 residues. From germline, CDR1 is WSHSY and CDR2 SAAADI. V was pared by 6 bases and J by 5 bases, with 4 bases of the junction left unmatched. In DNA form, the CDR3 reads TGCGCCAGCAGGCTAGCGGGGGCGAACAATGAGCAGTTCTTC. This encodes CASRLAGANNEQFF.

The chain joins TRBV5-1 to TRBJ1-1; 7 nucleotides align to TRBD1. V was clipped by 4 bases and J by 6 bases; unmatched bases: 9. Germline assignment: CDR1 SGHRS and CDR2 YFSETQ. This CDR3 is built from 14 residues. In DNA, the CDR3 is TGCGCCAGCAGCCGACAGGGAATTGCCTCTGAAGCTTTCTTT. Its translation is CASSRQGIASEAFF.

The gene calls are TRBV5-1 and TRBJ1-6, with 9 bases matching TRBD1. The length of the CDR3 is 14 residues. Germline trimming cut 4 bases from V and 6 bases from J; bases unmatched to any gene: 2. The germline V gene encodes CDR1 SGHRS and CDR2 YFSETQ. In nucleotides, the CDR3 is TGCGCCAGCAGCGCGGGACAGGGTAATTCACCCCTCCACTTT. Amino acid sequence: CASSAGQGNSPLHF.

V gene TRBV6-2 or TRBV6-3 combines with J gene TRBJ2-5, with TRBD2 matching over 9 bases. Germline lookup yields CDR1 MNHEY and CDR2 SVGEGT. The CDR3 totals 14 residues. V lost 4 bases and J lost 4; bases outside the gene matches: 4. The CDR3: CASSFGLARETQYF. CDR3 nucleotides: TGTGCCAGCAGTTTCGGACTAGCGAGAGAGACCCAGTACTTC.

V is TRBV6-4 and J is TRBJ2-7, with TRBD1 identical over 7 bases. Germline loops: CDR1 MRHNA, CDR2 SNTAGT. The CDR3 is made up of 14 amino acids. V was pared by 8 bases and J by 4 bases, with 11 bases of the junction left unmatched. The CDR3 nucleotides are TGTGCCAGCCGGACAGGCTACTCACCATACGAGCAGTACTTC. It yields the protein CASRTGYSPYEQYF.

The chain joins TRBV5-1 to TRBJ2-1; 9 bases align to TRBD1. There are 15 residues in the CDR3. V dropped 0 bases and J dropped 8; count of bases not matched to a gene: 6. Germline V gene lookup returns CDR1 SGHRS and CDR2 YFSETQ. CDR3 region: CASSLERTGADEQFF. CDR3 bases: TGCGCCAGCAGCTTGGAAAGGACAGGGGCTGATGAGCAGTTCTTC.

The chain joins TRBV2 to TRBJ1-1; D gene unclear. The CDR3 runs to 14 residues. Germline V gives CDR1 SNHLY, CDR2 FYNNEI. The V gene lost 4 bases and the J gene lost 1 base, with 10 bases spanning the gap. This CDR3 is CASSVGRPNTEAFF. CDR3 sequence (DNA): TGTGCCAGCAGTGTTGGCAGGCCGAACACTGAAGCTTTCTTT.

This sequence joins TRBV19 and TRBJ2-5, with TRBD1 matching 8 bases. CDR1 and CDR2 (germline): LNHDA, SQIVND (reference sequence). This CDR3 contains 15 residues. Trimming cost V 3 bases and J 4 bases; bases outside gene matches: 7. Here the CDR3 DNA reads TGTGCCAGTAGTATCACCAGGGGGCGCGGAGAGACCCAGTACTTC. Its protein product is CASSITRGRGETQYF.

The chain is built from TRBV7-3 and TRBJ2-5; 8 bases map to TRBD1. This CDR3 contains 15 residues. Germline CDR1 reads SGHTA; CDR2 reads FQGTGA. Trimming took 2 bases from V and 4 from J; bases not matched to a gene: 6. CDR3 protein: CASSLGRRGLETQYF. In DNA form, the CDR3 reads TGTGCCAGCAGCTTAGGCCGCAGGGGGCTAGAGACCCAGTACTTC.

The V call is TRBV19, the J call TRBJ2-1, with D possibly being TRBD1 (5 bases). Germline V gives CDR1 LNHDA, CDR2 SQIVND (reference sequence). Between the trimmed V and J ends, which lost 3 bases and 0 bases, there was a span of 9 bases. This CDR3 is built from 15 residues. In DNA form, the CDR3 reads TGTGCCAGTAGTATCCGACAGAGCTCCTACAATGAGCAGTTCTTC. It encodes CASSIRQSSYNEQFF.

The chain uses TRBV5-1 and TRBJ2-3; the match to TRBD2 covers 8 bases. CDR3 length: 16 amino acids. Germline trimming cut 1 base from V and 0 bases from J; bases unmatched to any gene: 4. CDR1 is SGHRS, CDR2 YFSETQ, per germline. In DNA, the CDR3 is TGCGCCAGCAGCTTGCCAGCTAGCGGGAGCACAGATACGCAGTATTTT. This translates into CASSLPASGSTDTQYF. Drawing the rest from reference TRBV5-1 and TRBJ2-3, the complete variable domain is KAGVTQTPRYLIKTRGQQVTLSCSPISGHRSVSWYQQTPGQGLQFLFEYFSETQRNKGNFPGRFSGRQFSNSRSEMNVSTLELGDSALYLCASSLPASGSTDTQYFGPGTRLTVL.

This chain joins TRBV29-1 and TRBJ2-2; 7 nucleotides match TRBD1. The J segment lost 1 base and the V segment lost 8 bases, leaving 10 bases of the junction unmatched. Looked up from germline, CDR1 is SQVTM and CDR2 is ANQGSEA. This CDR3 is 15 amino acids long. The DNA of the CDR3 is TGCAGCACCCGGACCGGGACAGAGAACACCGGGGAGCTGTTTTTT. Translating gives CSTRTGTENTGELFF.

The chain employs TRBV6-1 and TRBJ1-1; tentative D call: TRBD1 (5 bases). The V gene's germline CDR1 is MNHNS and CDR2 SASEGT. Trimming took 3 bases from V and 4 from J, leaving 18 bases between them. The CDR3 consists of 16 residues. CDR3 sequence reads: CASSDWGGPLSTEAFF. The CDR3 DNA sequence: TGTGCCAGCAGTGATTGGGGGGGACCTCTGAGCACTGAAGCTTTCTTT.

Only a few counts were recorded for this clone. This chain links TRBV19 with TRBJ1-3; 9 bases are shared with TRBD1. Per germline, CDR1 LNHDA and CDR2 SQIVND (reference sequence). The CDR3 loop spans 18 amino acids. The ends lost 3 bases at V and 2 bases at J; junction bases unmatched: 11. In DNA, the CDR3 is TGTGCCAGTAGTATGTATCGCCCGGGACAGGGCCCTGGAAACACCATATATTTT. Its protein is CASSMYRPGQGPGNTIYF.

The J gene is TRBJ2-5, the V gene TRBV24-1, with 9 bases that match TRBD2. This CDR3 region has 18 residues. J gave up 2 bases and V 4 bases, and 13 bases lay outside the gene matches. Per germline, CDR1 KGHDR and CDR2 SFDVKD. The CDR3 DNA reads TGTGCCACCAGTGAGGGCGTCCGTCGCGGGAGGGGGCAAGAGACCCAGTACTTC. Residues: CATSEGVRRGRGQETQYF.

CDR3 bases: TGTGCCAGTAGTAGGACACATACCTCTGGAAACACCATATATTTT. Translated, it gives CASSRTHTSGNTIYF. The chain recombines TRBV19 with TRBJ1-3, with D perhaps matching TRBD1 (5 bases). Germline V gives CDR1 LNHDA, CDR2 SQIVND (reference sequence). The CDR3 loop spans 15 amino acids. The V and J ends lost 4 bases and 0 bases respectively, with 10 bases between them.

This clone was picked up one time. The J gene is TRBJ2-7, the V gene TRBV5-1; TRBD2 agrees at 10 bases. Germline assignment: CDR1 SGHRS and CDR2 YFSETQ. This CDR3 is built from 14 residues. V shed 4 bases and J 7 bases; nucleotides not matched to a gene: 8. For the CDR3, the DNA is TGCGCCAGCAGCCGGCTAGCGGGAGAGGGTGAGCAGTACTTC. It translates to CASSRLAGEGEQYF.

This clone was observed a single time. The rearrangement uses TRBV9 and TRBJ2-7, with 8 bases aligning to TRBD2. Germline loops: CDR1 SGDLS, CDR2 YYNGEE. The CDR3 contains 17 residues. Trimming took 3 bases from V and 1 from J; bases not matched to a gene: 12. The CDR3 DNA sequence: TGTGCCAGCAGCGGCAGTTCCAGGACTAGCCGATCCTACGAGCAGTACTTC. This translates into CASSGSSRTSRSYEQYF.

The chain couples TRBV5-1 to TRBJ2-2; D call uncertain. V was shortened by 0 bases and J by 6 bases, with 6 bases between the two germline ends. CDR1 is SGHRS and CDR2 is YFSETQ in the germline V gene. The CDR3 has 13 amino acids. This CDR3 is CASSLVVAGELFF. The DNA for the CDR3 is TGCGCCAGCAGCTTGGTTGTCGCCGGGGAGCTGTTTTTT.

The chain employs TRBV5-5 and TRBJ2-1; 7 nucleotides agree with TRBD2. Germline V CDR1 and CDR2: SGHKS, YYEKEE (reference sequence). The CDR3 totals 13 residues. The ends lost 2 bases at V and 7 bases at J; junction bases unmatched: 3. CDR3 nucleotides: TGTGCCAGCAGCTTTGGGGGACTAAATGAGCAGTTCTTC. It codes for CASSFGGLNEQFF. Supplemented by reference TRBV5-5 and TRBJ2-1, the full variable domain reads DAGVTQSPTHLIKTRGQQVTLRCSPISGHKSVSWYQQVLGQGPQFIFQYYEKEERGRGNFPDRFSARQFPNYSSELNVNALLLGDSALYLCASSFGGLNEQFFGPGTRLTVL.

V is TRBV6-5 and J is TRBJ2-1; D perhaps matches TRBD2 (5 bases). Germline CDR1 and CDR2: MNHEY and SVGAGI. V was cut by 5 bases and J by 7 bases, with 9 bases left in between. The CDR3 has 12 residues. The CDR3: CASSPRRNEQFF. The DNA of the CDR3 is TGTGCCAGCAGTCCACGGAGGAATGAGCAGTTCTTC.

The gene calls are TRBV10-3 and TRBJ2-1, with 10 bases fitting TRBD2. CDR1 is ENHRY, CDR2 SYGVKD, per germline. Losses at the gene ends were 2 bases for V and 4 bases for J; bases not matched to a gene: 5. This CDR3 contains 16 residues. CDR3 coding DNA: TGTGCCATCAGTGAGCGCCTAGCGGGAGCTTACAATGAGCAGTTCTTC. The encoded protein is CAISERLAGAYNEQFF.

The CDR3 is CASSPQVAGAGAYGYTF. The DNA of the CDR3 is TGTGCCAGCTCACCACAGGTCGCAGGGGCGGGGGCCTATGGCTACACCTTC. This rearrangement joins TRBV18 to TRBJ1-2; D perhaps matches TRBD1 (6 bases). The CDR3 runs 17 residues. Germline assignment: CDR1 KGHSH and CDR2 LQKENI. Trimming shortened V by 1 base and J by 4 bases, and 19 bases separated the two germline ends.

The chain combines TRBV2 with TRBJ2-3; 7 nucleotides agree with TRBD2. From germline, CDR1 is SNHLY and CDR2 FYNNEI. The CDR3 has 12 residues. V lost 7 bases to trimming and J lost 6 bases; unmatched junction nucleotides: 4. In nucleotides, the CDR3 is TGTGCCAGCATCATCGGGGGGGATACGCAGTATTTT. Translating gives CASIIGGDTQYF.

This chain joins TRBV7-2 and TRBJ1-5; D remains ambiguous. This CDR3 spans 14 amino acids. Trimming cost V 4 bases and J 5 bases, with 12 bases left between them. The germline gives CDR1 SGHTA, CDR2 FQGNSA. CDR3 protein: CASSWAGRDQPQHF. CDR3 nucleotide sequence: TGTGCCAGCAGCTGGGCGGGCCGTGATCAGCCCCAGCATTTT.

This clone was detected only once. The V gene is TRBV5-1, the J gene TRBJ2-7; possibly TRBD1 for D (6 bases). This CDR3 is built from 15 residues. Per the germline V gene, CDR1 is SGHRS and CDR2 is YFSETQ. Trimming stripped 3 bases from V and 9 bases from J, with 22 bases between. This CDR3 is CASSYRDDSLRLQYF. In nucleotides, the CDR3 is TGCGCCAGCAGCTACAGGGATGACTCTCTACGATTGCAGTACTTC.

The chain couples TRBV3-1 (or the pseudogene TRBV3-2) to TRBJ2-7; TRBD2 might be the D (5 bases). V lost 4 bases, J lost 0 bases, and 16 bases lay in between. The CDR3 has 16 residues. Germline-derived CDR1 and CDR2 are LGHDT and YNNKEL (reference sequence). The CDR3 region is CASSLLAGGPSYEQYF. In DNA, the CDR3 is TGTGCCAGCAGCCTCCTTGCTGGCGGGCCCTCCTACGAGCAGTACTTC.

The rearrangement uses TRBV9 and TRBJ1-2, with 10 positions matching TRBD1. This CDR3 comprises 13 residues. From germline, CDR1 is SGDLS and CDR2 YYNGEE. The junction had 5 bases not matched to a gene; V was cut back by 4 bases and J by 8 bases. CDR3: CASSKGTGAGYTF. In DNA, the CDR3 is TGTGCCAGCAGCAAAGGGACAGGGGCCGGCTACACCTTC. Drawing the rest from reference TRBV9 and TRBJ1-2, the complete variable domain is DSGVTQTPKHLITATGQRVTLRCSPRSGDLSVYWYQQSLDQGLQFLIQYYNGEERAKGNILERFSAQQFPDLHSELNLSSLELGDSALYFCASSKGTGAGYTFGSGTRLTVV.